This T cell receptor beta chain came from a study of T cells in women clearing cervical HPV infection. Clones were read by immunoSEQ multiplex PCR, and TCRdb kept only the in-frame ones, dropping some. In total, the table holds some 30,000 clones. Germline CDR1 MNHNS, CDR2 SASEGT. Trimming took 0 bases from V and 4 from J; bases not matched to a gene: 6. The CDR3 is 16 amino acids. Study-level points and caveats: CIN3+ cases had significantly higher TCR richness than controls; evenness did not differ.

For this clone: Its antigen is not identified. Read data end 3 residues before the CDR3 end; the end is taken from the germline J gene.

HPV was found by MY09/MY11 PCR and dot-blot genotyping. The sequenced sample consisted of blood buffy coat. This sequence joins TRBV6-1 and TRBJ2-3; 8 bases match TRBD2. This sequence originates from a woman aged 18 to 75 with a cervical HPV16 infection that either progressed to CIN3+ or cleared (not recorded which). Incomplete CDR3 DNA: TGTGCCAGCAGTGAAGCTTATAGCGGGACCGCAGATACG. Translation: CASSEAYSGTADT. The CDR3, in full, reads CASSEAYSGTADTQYF.